This entry lists 19 T cell receptor beta chains sequenced from one sample in a study of tumor-infiltrating lymphocytes in primary liver carcinoma. Production of TCR beta cDNA used roughly 500 ng total RNA together with a constant-region primer. The TCR beta library was amplified through three nested multiplex PCR rounds in a modified ARM-PCR procedure. TRBV1-TRBV30 forward and Cbeta reverse primers drove the first two approximately 11-cycle rounds. Each CDR3 protein gets one entry after TCRdb re-called the multiplex PCR reads with MiXCR. Among roughly 120,000 distinct CDR3 sequences listed, about 59% were seen once. Total RNA and DNA came together from 20-30 mg of bulk tissue without cell sorting. Source material: liver tumor tissue from sampling region 1. Sample subset: tumor region T1, superior pole. The receptor set was obtained from a woman aged 55-69 years with primary liver carcinoma and hepatitis B virus infection.

The table lists this clonotype with many counts. V is TRBV6-1 and J is TRBJ2-5; no firm D call. The ends were cut back, 2 bases at V and 1 base at J, with 11 bases in the middle. CDR1 is MNHNS and CDR2 is SASEGT in the germline V gene. CDR3 length: 15 residues. The chain's CDR3 is CASSENVWGQETQYF. In nucleotides, the CDR3 is TGTGCCAGCAGTGAAAATGTCTGGGGCCAAGAGACCCAGTACTTC.

For this clonotype: One junction end does not reproduce the germline sequence, and a read error may be involved. The chain has TRBV12-3 or TRBV12-4 and TRBJ1-1; D possibly corresponds to TRBD1 (5 bases). CDR3 length: 14 residues. The CDR3 is CASTQGDANAEAFF. CDR3 nucleotide sequence: TGTGCCAGCACCCAAGGGGACGCGAACGCTGAAGCTTTCTTT.

There are many counts of this clonotype. J is TRBJ1-1 and V is TRBV11-2, with a possible D match to TRBD1 (5 bases). The germline CDR1 and CDR2 sequences are SGHAT and FQNNGV. V was cut by 6 bases and J by 0 bases, with 20 bases left in between. The CDR3 sequence is 17 residues long. CDR3 sequence reads: CASRTAGLGRMNTEAFF. The CDR3 DNA follows: TGTGCCAGCAGGACTGCAGGGTTAGGCCGAATGAACACTGAAGCTTTCTTT.

Only one count was recorded for this clonotype. One base away lies a much larger clone, so this may be a sequencing read error. Here the CDR3 DNA reads TGTGCCTCCTGGGAGGGCCAGGAGACCCAGTACTTC. It codes for CASWEGQETQYF. The chain couples TRBV12-3 or TRBV12-4 to TRBJ2-5; 7 bases are a match to TRBD2. This CDR3 has 12 amino acids. V dropped 11 bases and J dropped 5; count of bases not matched to a gene: 8.

In its sample, this clonotype was seen once. One junction end disagrees with the germline gene, perhaps due to a read error. The chain employs TRBV2 and TRBJ1-1, with D uncertain. CDR3 length: 14 amino acids. Looked up from germline, CDR1 is SNHLY and CDR2 is FYNNEI. This chain's CDR3 is CSSIAGLNGAEAFF. The CDR3 DNA reads TGTTCCAGCATCGCCGGGCTGAACGGAGCTGAAGCTTTCTTT.

The chain has TRBV11-3 and TRBJ2-3, with D uncertain. The length of the CDR3 is 14 residues. V dropped 2 bases and J dropped 0 bases, with 6 bases sitting between them. CDR1 is SGHNT, CDR2 YENEEA, per germline. CDR3 sequence reads: CASSLWRSTDTQYF. As DNA, the CDR3 is TGTGCCAGCAGCTTATGGAGAAGCACAGATACGCAGTATTTT. Full variable domain (missing parts from reference TRBV11-3 and TRBJ2-3): EAGVVQSPRYKIIEKKQPVAFWCNPISGHNTLYWYLQNLGQGPELLIRYENEEAVDDSQLPKDRFSAERLKGVDSTLKIQPAELGDSAVYLCASSLWRSTDTQYFGPGTRLTVL.

V usage is TRBV5-1 and J usage is TRBJ2-2; 7 bases align to TRBD2. The length of the CDR3 is 15 residues. Per germline, CDR1 SGHRS and CDR2 YFSETQ. V was pared by 5 bases and J by 0 bases, with 4 bases of the junction left unmatched. The CDR3: CASRELAANTGELFF. In DNA form, the CDR3 reads TGCGCCAGCAGAGAGCTAGCGGCGAACACCGGGGAGCTGTTTTTT. The entire variable domain, with the rest obtained from reference TRBV5-1 and TRBJ2-2, is as follows: KAGVTQTPRYLIKTRGQQVTLSCSPISGHRSVSWYQQTPGQGLQFLFEYFSETQRNKGNFPGRFSGRQFSNSRSEMNVSTLELGDSALYLCASRELAANTGELFFGEGSRLTVL.

The sample holds many counts of this clonotype. This sequence joins TRBV6-5 and TRBJ2-5; 11 bases fit TRBD1. V shed 5 bases and J 2 bases; nucleotides not matched to a gene: 1. The germline gives CDR1 MNHEY, CDR2 SVGAGI. The CDR3 length is 14 residues. This CDR3 is CASSRDRGQETQYF. The CDR3 DNA reads as TGTGCCAGCAGTAGGGACAGGGGGCAAGAGACCCAGTACTTC.

To note about this clonotype: Since a much larger clone is just one base distant, this may be a read error. The genes are TRBV12-3 or TRBV12-4 and TRBJ1-1; 12 bases are shared with TRBD1. V trimming: 6 bases; J trimming: 7 bases; junction bases outside the gene matches: 6. The CDR3 is 14 residues long. The CDR3 region is CASSRGQGANEAFF. The CDR3 nucleotides are TGTGCCAGCAGCAGGGGACAGGGGGCAAATGAAGCTTTCTTT.

The chain couples TRBV10-2 to TRBJ1-1; D is possibly TRBD1 (5 bases). The CDR3 runs 15 residues. Between the trimmed V and J ends, which lost 10 bases and 11 bases, there was a span of 29 bases. Germline-derived CDR1 and CDR2 are WSHSY and SAAADI. Written as DNA, the CDR3 is TGCGCCAACAGAGAGCCTAGGGGCGTCGGCACTGTGGCTTTCTTT. Protein sequence: CANREPRGVGTVAFF.

Points on this clonotype: This may arise from a read error, as a much more abundant clone is one base away. The genes are TRBV5-4 and TRBJ2-3, with TRBD2 matching 13 bases. Looked up from germline, CDR1 is SGHNT and CDR2 is YYREEE (reference sequence). This CDR3 region has 18 residues. The CDR3, as DNA: TGTGCCAACAGCTCAGGGGGACTAGCGGGGCGGGGCACAGATACGCAGTATTTT. This codes for CANSSGGLAGRGTDTQYF.

To note about this clonotype: Mismatch with germline at one junction end may stem from a read error. The chain recombines TRBV7-9 with TRBJ1-2; D ambiguous. CDR1 and CDR2 from the germline V gene are SEHNR and FQNEAQ (reference sequence). CDR3 length: 13 residues. Here the CDR3 DNA reads TGCGCCAGCAACAACCACCTCAACTATGGCTACACCTTC. It specifies CASNNHLNYGYTF.

A note on this clonotype: The junction and the germline gene differ at one end; a read error may be behind it. DNA for the CDR3: TGTGCCAGTAGCCAAGATTGGAGTCGGCCCCAGCATTTT. It codes for CASSQDWSRPQHF. The chain employs TRBV14 and TRBJ1-5; D remains unclear. The CDR3 is 13 residues long. Germline-derived CDR1 and CDR2 are SGHDN and FVKESK.

This clonotype was seen repeatedly, ten times or more. V is TRBV12-3 or TRBV12-4 and J is TRBJ1-1, with a tentative D call TRBD1 (5 bases). V was cut by 0 bases and J by 4 bases, with 12 bases left in between. CDR3 length: 15 residues. CDR3 nucleotide sequence: TGTGCCAGCAGTTTAGCGCGCAGGGCGACCACTGAAGCTTTCTTT. Its translation: CASSLARRATTEAFF.

This clonotype was detected ten times or more. The rearrangement joins TRBV6-5 to TRBJ1-6; no clear D gene. Per the germline V gene, CDR1 is MNHEY and CDR2 is SVGAGI. This CDR3 region has 15 residues. V was cut by 0 bases and J by 10 bases, with 13 bases left in between. The CDR3 reads CASSYSGSVGSPLHF. In nucleotides, the CDR3 is TGTGCCAGCAGTTACTCTGGGAGTGTTGGATCACCCCTCCACTTT.

This clonotype showed up many times. CDR3 amino acids: CASSQGPPYEQYF. CDR3 in DNA: TGCGCCAGCAGCCAAGGTCCACCCTACGAGCAGTACTTC. The chain is built from TRBV4-1 and TRBJ2-7, with no clear D. The CDR3 sequence is 13 residues long. Germline values: CDR1 MGHRA, CDR2 YSYEKL. The V and J ends lost 1 base and 2 bases respectively, with 6 bases between them.

With regard to this clonotype: The junction shows a germline mismatch at one end, possibly a read error. The rearrangement links TRBV29-1 to TRBJ1-2; a possible D gene is TRBD1 (5 bases). Germline values: CDR1 SQVTM, CDR2 ANQGSEA. CDR3 length: 14 residues. The CDR3 DNA follows: TGCAGCGTTGAAGATCCACGGGACCGGCTTGGCTACATCTTC. This codes for CSVEDPRDRLGYIF. The whole variable domain, filled in from reference TRBV29-1 and TRBJ1-2, reads SAVISQKPSRDICQRGTSLTIQCQVDSQVTMMFWYRQQPGQSLTLIATANQGSEATYESGFVIDKFPISRPNLTFSTLTVSNMSPEDSSIYLCSVEDPRDRLGYIFGSGTRLTVV.

This clonotype was seen at least ten times. The chain joins TRBV6-5 to TRBJ2-2; TRBD2 matches at 8 bases. With 8 bases clipped from V and 6 bases from J, the junction kept 11 bases outside the gene matches. CDR3 length: 15 amino acids. Germline CDR1 is MNHEY and CDR2 is SVGAGI. CDR3 DNA sequence: TGTGCCAGCTATGGAGCGGGAGTGGCGGCCGGGGAGCTGTTTTTT. It encodes CASYGAGVAAGELFF.

For this clonotype: The missing conserved phenylalanine or tryptophan at the end of this CDR3 makes a read error likely. The chain has TRBV29-1 and TRBJ1-1; D gene uncertain. Germline assignment: CDR1 SQVTM and CDR2 ANQGSEA. Between the trimmed V and J ends, which lost 5 bases and 3 bases, there was a span of 10 bases. This CDR3 comprises 12 residues. Written as DNA, the CDR3 is TGCAGCGTTAGGAATTCAGACACTGAAGCTTTCTCT. It translates to CSVRNSDTEAFS.